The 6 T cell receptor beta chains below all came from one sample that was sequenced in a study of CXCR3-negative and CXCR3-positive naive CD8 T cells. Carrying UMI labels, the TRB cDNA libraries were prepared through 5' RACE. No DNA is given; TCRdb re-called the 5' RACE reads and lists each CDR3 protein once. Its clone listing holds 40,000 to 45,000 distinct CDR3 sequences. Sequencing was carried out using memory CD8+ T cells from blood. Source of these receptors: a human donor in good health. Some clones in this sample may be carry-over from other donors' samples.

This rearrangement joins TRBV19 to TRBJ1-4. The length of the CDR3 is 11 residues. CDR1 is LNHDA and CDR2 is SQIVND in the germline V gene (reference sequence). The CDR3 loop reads CASSIRSGLFF.

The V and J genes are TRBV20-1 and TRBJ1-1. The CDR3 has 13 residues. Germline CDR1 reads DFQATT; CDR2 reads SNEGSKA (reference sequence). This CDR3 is CSASKPLDTEAFF.

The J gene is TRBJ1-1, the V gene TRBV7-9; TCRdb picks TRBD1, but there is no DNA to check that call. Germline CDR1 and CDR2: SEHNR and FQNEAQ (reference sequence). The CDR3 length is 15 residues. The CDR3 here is CASSLADRVVTEAFF.

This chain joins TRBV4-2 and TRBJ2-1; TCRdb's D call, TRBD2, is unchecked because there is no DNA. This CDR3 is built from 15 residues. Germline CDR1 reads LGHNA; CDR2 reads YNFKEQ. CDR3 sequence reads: CASSQLAGGPNEQFF.

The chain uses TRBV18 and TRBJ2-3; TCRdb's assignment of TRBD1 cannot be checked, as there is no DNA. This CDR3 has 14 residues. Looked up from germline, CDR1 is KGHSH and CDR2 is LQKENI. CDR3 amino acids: CASSPEGLGDTQYF. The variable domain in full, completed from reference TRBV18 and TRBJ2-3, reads NAGVMQNPRHLVRRRGQEARLRCSPMKGHSHVYWYRQLPEEGLKFMVYLQKENIIDESGMPKERFSAEFPKEGPSILRIQQVVRGDSAAYFCASSPEGLGDTQYFGPGTRLTVL.

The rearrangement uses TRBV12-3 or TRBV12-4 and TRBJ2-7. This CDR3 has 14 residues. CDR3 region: CASSLVSSFYEQYF.